Listed below are T cell receptor beta chains from one sample, sequenced in a study of cytomegalovirus exposure and HLA in healthy donors. Some clones are missing from TCRdb's copy, which holds only in-frame ones; the method was immunoSEQ multiplex PCR. Among tens of thousands of clones listed, roughly 92% were seen once. The source material was PBMCs. The receptors here all came from a man aged 18 to 30 in good health and CMV-seronegative. The CDR3 runs from the conserved cysteine through the conserved F or W. D genes are given only for firm matches. The size field is filled for only some rows; it gives once, few, many or a size class.

CDR3 DNA,CDR3 protein,J gene,V gene,clone size,D gene
TGTGCCAGCAGTGATAAGCGCGACCCCTCTTACGAGCAGTACTTC,CASSDKRDPSYEQYF,TRBJ2-7,TRBV2,NA,NA
TGTGCCAGCCCTAGGCCTACCATAACCAATGAGCAGTTCTTC,CASPRPTITNEQFF,TRBJ2-1,TRBV6-4,NA,NA
TGTGCCAGCAGTTACGACTGGCTCTCCTACAATGAGCAGTTCTTC,CASSYDWLSYNEQFF,TRBJ2-1,TRBV7-2,NA,NA
TGTGCCAGCAGCTTATCGGGTGGTCTCGAGCAGTACTTC,CASSLSGGLEQYF,TRBJ2-7,TRBV7-8,NA,NA
TGTGCCAGCTCACCTGACACAGGATACGGCTACACCTTC,CASSPDTGYGYTF,TRBJ1-2,TRBV18,few,NA
TGTGCCAGCAGCTTCCGGGTCCAGAGGGCCCAGTACTTC,CASSFRVQRAQYF,TRBJ2-5,TRBV7-2,NA,NA
TGTGCCAGTAACGGGAGGTACTTCTATGGCTACACCTTC,CASNGRYFYGYTF,TRBJ1-2,TRBV19,NA,NA
TGTGCCAGCAGCTTCCAGGGGTACAATGAGCAGTTCTTC,CASSFQGYNEQFF,TRBJ2-1,TRBV7-8,NA,NA
TGTGCCAGCTCTTGGGCTAGCGGGGGGAATGAGCAGTTCTTC,CASSWASGGNEQFF,TRBJ2-1,TRBV27,NA,TRBD2
TGTGCCAGCAGTTCACCGGTGGGACAGGGTAATGAAAAACTGTTTTTT,CASSSPVGQGNEKLFF,TRBJ1-4,TRBV27,NA,TRBD1
TGTGCCAGCAGCGTAGAACTTACAGATACGCAGTATTTT,CASSVELTDTQYF,TRBJ2-3,TRBV9,NA,NA
TGTGCCAGCAGGTATTCGGGAGGGAAACAAGAGACCCAGTACTTC,CASRYSGGKQETQYF,TRBJ2-5,TRBV6-5,NA,TRBD2
TGTGCCAGCATGCGGGGTCTTGGTGGCACAGATACGCAGTATTTT,CASMRGLGGTDTQYF,TRBJ2-3,TRBV6-5,NA,NA
TGCGCCAGCAGCCAAATCCGGGACAGTGATTACGAGCAGTACTTC,CASSQIRDSDYEQYF,TRBJ2-7,TRBV4-3,NA,TRBD1
TGTGCCAGCACGAGACAGGGGATCGGGGAGCTGTTTTTT,CASTRQGIGELFF,TRBJ2-2,TRBV6-5,NA,TRBD1
TGCGCCAGCAAAACTAGCGGGAACTACAATGAGCAGTTCTTC,CASKTSGNYNEQFF,TRBJ2-1,TRBV5-1,NA,TRBD2
TGTGCCAGCAGCCAAGATCAGGTCCTCGGGGAGCTGTTTTTT,CASSQDQVLGELFF,TRBJ2-2,TRBV14,NA,NA
TGTGCCAGAAGCCCTGGACAGGGGACAGTCAATGAGCAGTTCTTC,CARSPGQGTVNEQFF,TRBJ2-1,TRBV5-3,NA,TRBD1
TGTGCCAGCAGTTGGGGGGTCAGGTCCAACACTGAAGCTTTCTTT,CASSWGVRSNTEAFF,TRBJ1-1,TRBV6-6,NA,NA
TGTGCCAGCAGCCTCGGACTCGGCACAGATACGCAGTATTTT,CASSLGLGTDTQYF,TRBJ2-3,TRBV9,NA,NA
TGTGCCAGCAGCGTTGCAATAGCGGGTACCTACAATGAGCAGTTCTTC,CASSVAIAGTYNEQFF,TRBJ2-1,TRBV9,once,TRBD2
TGTGCCAGCACTCCGCCCGGCGGGCGAAGCACTGAAGCTTTCTTT,CASTPPGGRSTEAFF,TRBJ1-1,TRBV6-5,NA,NA
TGTGCCAGCAGCTTAGAGGGAGGGCAGTATCAGCCCCAGCATTTT,CASSLEGGQYQPQHF,TRBJ1-5,TRBV7-8,NA,NA
TGTGCCAGCAGTGAAGCGCCCATGACAGGGAATGGCTACACCTTC,CASSEAPMTGNGYTF,TRBJ1-2,TRBV2,NA,TRBD1
TGTGCCAGCTCTCCCCCCGAGCTAGGAACAGATACGCAGTATTTT,CASSPPELGTDTQYF,TRBJ2-3,TRBV18,NA,NA
TGTGCCAGCAGCTTAGTGTCAGGGAGGACTGAAGCTTTCTTT,CASSLVSGRTEAFF,TRBJ1-1,TRBV7-9,NA,NA
TGTGCCAGCTCACCTCCAGCCGGGACTAACAATGAGCAGTTCTTC,CASSPPAGTNNEQFF,TRBJ2-1,TRBV18,NA,TRBD2
TGTGCCAGCAGCTTTAGCGGAAAGCAGTTCTTC,CASSFSGKQFF,TRBJ2-1,TRBV11-2,once,NA
TGTGCCAGCTCTCTCCAGGGAAGGGAGACCCAGTACTTC,CASSLQGRETQYF,TRBJ2-5,TRBV18,NA,NA
TGCGCCAGCACGTCCAATGAGCAGTTCTTC,CASTSNEQFF,TRBJ2-1,TRBV10-1,NA,NA
TGTGCCAGCAGTTTATTCGGGGCGAACACCGGGGAGCTGTTTTTT,CASSLFGANTGELFF,TRBJ2-2,TRBV27,NA,NA
TGTGCCAGCAGCGTACAGTCCGGGACTAGCGGGACCTACAATGAGCAGTTCTTC,CASSVQSGTSGTYNEQFF,TRBJ2-1,TRBV7-3,NA,TRBD2
TGCGCCAGCAGCCTCGCGCAGGCCTACGAGCAGTACTTC,CASSLAQAYEQYF,TRBJ2-7,TRBV4-3,few,NA
TGTGCCAGCCGAGGACAGGAGAAATACACCGGGGAGCTGTTTTTT,CASRGQEKYTGELFF,TRBJ2-2,TRBV6-5,NA,TRBD1
TGCGCCAGCAGCCAAGAGAGGCAGTATGGAAACACCATATATTTT,CASSQERQYGNTIYF,TRBJ1-3,TRBV4-1,NA,NA
TGTGCCAGCAGTCCTCGCGGGGCAACTAACTATGGCTACACCTTC,CASSPRGATNYGYTF,TRBJ1-2,TRBV28,NA,NA
TGTGCCAGTAAAGGGATGGGGCCGGATGAGCAGTTCTTC,CASKGMGPDEQFF,TRBJ2-1,TRBV19,NA,NA
TGTGCCAGCAGCCGAAGGGGGAATGAGCAGTTCTTC,CASSRRGNEQFF,TRBJ2-1,TRBV28,NA,NA
TGTGCCAGCAGACTTACAGGGTTGGGAACGCAGTATTTT,CASRLTGLGTQYF,TRBJ2-3,TRBV6-5,NA,NA
TGTGCCAGCAGCTTATCAGGACAGGGGAAAGGGGCTTTCTTT,CASSLSGQGKGAFF,TRBJ1-1,TRBV7-9,NA,TRBD1
TGTGCCAGCAGCTTAGAAATTAGGACAGGCCTATCCTACGAGCAGTACTTC,CASSLEIRTGLSYEQYF,TRBJ2-7,TRBV7-8,once,TRBD1
TGTGCCAGCAGTGAACTGGGGCCTGAGGAGGGCCCCCTTTACGAGCAGTACTTC,CASSELGPEEGPLYEQYF,TRBJ2-7,TRBV25-1,NA,NA
TGTGCCAGCAGCGTCCGGGGTAGCGGAGACACAGATACGCAGTATTTT,CASSVRGSGDTDTQYF,TRBJ2-3,TRBV9,NA,NA
TGTGCCAGTACTACCGGGACAGGGGAAAGTCAGCCCCAGCATTTT,CASTTGTGESQPQHF,TRBJ1-5,TRBV19,NA,TRBD1
TGTGCCAGCAGCCTCGTAACTAGCGGGGCTGTGAATGAGCAGTTCTTC,CASSLVTSGAVNEQFF,TRBJ2-1,TRBV28,few,TRBD2
TGTGCCAGCAGAACTACTGGGGACAGGGGGCGGGAGACCCAGTACTTC,CASRTTGDRGRETQYF,TRBJ2-5,TRBV28,NA,TRBD1
TGTGCCACCAGCAGAGATCGGGGGGGCGGCTATGGCTACACCTTC,CATSRDRGGGYGYTF,TRBJ1-2,TRBV15,NA,NA
TGCGCCAGCAGCCACGCCCCGGGACAGGTATTCGGGGGTGGCTACACCTTC,CASSHAPGQVFGGGYTF,TRBJ1-2,TRBV4-1,NA,TRBD1